The clone carrying this TCR beta chain was counted a few times. The data were obtained in a study of response to subunit inactivated influenza vaccine. This CDR3 is 13 amino acids long. Trimming pared 9 bases from V and 2 bases from J, leaving 14 bases between. TCRdb redid the calling of the RT-PCR reads with MiXCR, one entry per CDR3 protein. The sample lists some 570,000 distinct CDR3 sequences, around 11% seen once, with 9.5% to 11% in the top ten. This sample was also put to use in a study of T cells expressing NK-cell markers. As that report states: With UMIs, 5'RACE template switching was used to make TCR beta cDNA. Sorting was restricted to alpha-beta TCR T cells by an anti-gamma-delta TCR antibody in several experiments. These clonotypes additionally ranked first within the CD3+CD56-NKG2C+ fraction of several donors. Uncertainty persisted over the HCMV specificity of expanded NKG2C+ T cell clones.

This TCR was sampled from a man aged 50 to 60 who received an inactivated influenza vaccine. This chain joins TRBV12-3 or TRBV12-4 and TRBJ2-7; TRBD1 is a possible D gene (5 bases). The source material was PBMCs from blood, sampled on the day of vaccination. The CDR3 DNA sequence: TGTGCCAGTCACACTGCAGGGACCTACGAGCAGTACTTC. It yields the protein CASHTAGTYEQYF.